This T cell receptor (beta chain) was identified during a study of T cell changes during pregnancy in multiple sclerosis (dated by TCRdb to 2018 to 2020). Some background on the complete study: The study examined how the T cell repertoire changed over the course of pregnancy in women with multiple sclerosis.

The CDR3 runs 14 amino acids, cysteine and phenylalanine included. The entry retains the CDR3 DNA only, 42 bases that are in frame from base 1. V drops 5 bases and J drops 0 bases, leaving 11 bases in between. Via the germline V gene, CDR1 is SGHNT and CDR2 YENEEA. About this clone: It has no known antigen specificity. No base quality information exists; no much larger clone differs at one position.

Library prep was done by the immunoSEQ multiplex PCR assay. What TCRdb holds here is the immuneACCESS table cut down to in-frame rearrangements. Part of the clones is not present; checked against another copy, under half of the missing clones reflect an unresolved V gene, and the others are unexplained. Within this sample are about 32,000 clones, with 80% to 90% of them counted one time only. Of the sample, roughly 10% is held by the ten largest clones. The sequence is built from TRBV11-3 and TRBJ2-7; the D gene is perhaps TRBD2, on 5 matching bases. The source material was CD8+ T cells from peripheral blood mononuclear cells, sampled in the second trimester of pregnancy. This clonotype was obtained from a female donor with multiple sclerosis, enrolled in a pregnancy study. The DNA is as follows: TGTGCCAGCAGCCCTCGGGGAGACTCCTACGAGCAGTACTTC. Translated, this gives CASSPRGDSYEQYF.